This TCR beta chain was recorded in a study of sequential checkpoint blockade in melanoma. As for the study in general: TCRbeta immunosequencing was performed on DNA from roughly 90 pretreatment melanoma tumor samples.

Described treatment: randomized to nivolumab then ipilimumab (arm A) or the reverse (arm B). Study-level findings and limits: Mutational load did not correlate with tumor T-cell fraction or clonality. For nivolumab-first patients, baseline tumor clonality was associated with response.

The CDR3 has 12 amino acids. The germline CDR1 and CDR2 sequences are MNHGY and SAAAGT. The ends were cut back, 0 bases at V and 4 bases at J, with 3 bases in the middle. This clone was found many times. The antigen remains unidentified. Repertoires were generated with immunoSEQ multiplex PCR, while TCRdb's copy carries only in-frame clones and drops some. This sample has some 5,100 clones, with roughly a fifth found just once. This receptor was taken from a human donor with melanoma. V and J are TRBV6-8 and TRBJ1-2; D gene ambiguous. Sequencing used tumor tissue (inferred from file names), obtained from a patient given nivolumab and ipilimumab in sequence. The CDR3 is CASSYSAYGYTF. In nucleotides, the CDR3 is TGTGCCAGCAGTTACTCGGCCTATGGCTACACCTTC.